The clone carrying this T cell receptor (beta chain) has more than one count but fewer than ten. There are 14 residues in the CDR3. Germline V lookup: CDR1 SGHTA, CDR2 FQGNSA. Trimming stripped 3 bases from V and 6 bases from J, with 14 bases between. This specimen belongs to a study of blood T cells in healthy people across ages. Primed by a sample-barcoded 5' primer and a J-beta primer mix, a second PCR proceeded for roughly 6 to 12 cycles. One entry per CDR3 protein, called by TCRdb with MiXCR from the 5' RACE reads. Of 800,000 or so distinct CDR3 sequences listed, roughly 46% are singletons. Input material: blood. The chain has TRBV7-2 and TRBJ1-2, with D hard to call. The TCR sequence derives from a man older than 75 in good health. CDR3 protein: CASSFRKEGDGYTF. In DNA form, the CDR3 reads TGTGCCAGCAGCTTCCGCAAAGAGGGAGATGGCTACACCTTC.